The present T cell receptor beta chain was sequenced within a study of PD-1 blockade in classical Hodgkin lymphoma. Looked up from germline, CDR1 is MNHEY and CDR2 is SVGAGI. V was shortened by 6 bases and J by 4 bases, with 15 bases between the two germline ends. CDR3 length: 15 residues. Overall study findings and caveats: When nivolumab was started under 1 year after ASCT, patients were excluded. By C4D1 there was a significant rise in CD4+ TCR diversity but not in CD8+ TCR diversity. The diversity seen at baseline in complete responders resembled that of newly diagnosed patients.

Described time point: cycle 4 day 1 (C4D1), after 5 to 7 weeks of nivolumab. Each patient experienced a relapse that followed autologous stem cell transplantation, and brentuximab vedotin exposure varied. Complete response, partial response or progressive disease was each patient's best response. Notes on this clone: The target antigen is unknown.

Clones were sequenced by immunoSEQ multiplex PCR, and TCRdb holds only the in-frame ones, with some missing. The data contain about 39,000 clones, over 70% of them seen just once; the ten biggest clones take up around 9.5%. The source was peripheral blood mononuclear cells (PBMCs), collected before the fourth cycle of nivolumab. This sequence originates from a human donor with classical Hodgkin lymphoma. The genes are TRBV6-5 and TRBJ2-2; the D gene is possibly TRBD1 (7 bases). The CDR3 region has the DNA TGTGCCAGCAGCGCCCGACAGGGAGGCACCGGGGAGCTGTTTTTT. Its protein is CASSARQGGTGELFF.